The rows below give T cell receptor beta chains drawn from one sample of a study of identical twins. Each CDR3 protein is one row after TCRdb ran MiXCR on the 5' RACE reads. This sample has over 550,000 distinct CDR3 sequences, with 7.1% found just once. The same sample was also used in a study of yellow fever vaccine responses in identical twins.

Sequenced: PBMCs. All receptors derive from a woman in her late teens or twenties in good health. Each CDR3 is given with its conserved first and last residue. The order of the fields is clone size, CDR3 length, V gene, CDR3 protein. Where a row states a size, it is once, few, many or the class of an expanded clone; other rows omit it.

>many|16|TRBV5-1
CASSLVGGEYQETQYF
>few|20|TRBV28
CASSFPPRTSGRRSYNEQFF
>.|15|TRBV5-1
CASSLEASGDDEQFF
>many|15|TRBV10-3
CAISEGMGGPDTQYF
>once|17|TRBV6-5
CASSYRSSGFSYNEQFF
>.|13|TRBV29-1
CSVGTNRNYGYTF
>.|18|TRBV6-5
CASSYSTPRTANTGELFF
>few|16|TRBV11-2
CASSLTARLSSYEQYF
>.|16|TRBV7-2
CASSLMGLAGVNEQFF
>.|14|TRBV7-9
CASSQRALGNEQFF
>.|16|TRBV6-1
CASSLPADRGDYGYTF
>few|15|TRBV12-3/TRBV12-4
CASSPSGSHYYEQYF
>.|13|TRBV7-6
CASSPPVPGELFF
>.|14|TRBV7-9
CASSLGFREETQYF
>few|14|TRBV7-9
CASGEAAVNNEQFF
>few|14|TRBV12-3/TRBV12-4
CASSFGGHGYEQYF
>.|14|TRBV19
CASSIVQGSAEAFF
>.|14|TRBV6-4
CASSDSLGTGELFF
>.|16|TRBV21-1
CASSNTPGQGSYEQYF
>.|14|TRBV7-6
CASSLVGQEETQYF
>.|18|TRBV5-1
CASSLVAPGSSGANVLTF
>few|15|TRBV4-1
CASSRNRQGRGELFF
>many|17|TRBV4-1
CASSSPGQGAPNQPQHF
>few|15|TRBV24-1
CATSDSGRPYNEQFF
>.|16|TRBV13
CASRPNPGLVNTEAFF
>.|18|TRBV7-2
CASSLANKLGPPLDTQYF
>few|17|TRBV6-5
CASSYSWDRTTYNEQFF
>few|13|TRBV6-2/TRBV6-3
CASGGTSGNEQFF
>few|15|TRBV5-1
CASAEEGPYNSPLHF
>few|19|TRBV4-2
CASSPGTSGSGGSYNEQFF
>many|16|TRBV12-3/TRBV12-4
CASSFPSDSSTDTQYF
>few|12|TRBV20-1
CSAPDGTYEQYF
>few|12|TRBV20-1
CSIRRSMETQYF
>many|14|TRBV5-1
CASSLKDRGETQYF
>few|13|TRBV29-1
CSVGNREWNEQFF
>many|15|TRBV12-3/TRBV12-4
CASSPRGVSNQPQHF
>few|13|TRBV7-9
CASTPLRDTEAFF
>.|14|TRBV3-1
CASSRTGVDYGYTF
>many|13|TRBV19
CASSGTIQETQYF
>many|16|TRBV5-1
CASSSRLAGKPDEQFF
>.|15|TRBV12-3/TRBV12-4
CASSFEGQGADEQYF
>.|18|TRBV28
CASSPSTPGLSYQETQYF
>many|15|TRBV20-1
CSARALASSYNEQFF
>few|14|TRBV29-1
CSVETLAGSETQYF
>many|14|TRBV12-3/TRBV12-4
CASSLGAGRYEQYF
>.|16|TRBV15
CATSTGTGEGADTQYF
>.|17|TRBV12-3/TRBV12-4
CASSQLAGGPRQETQYF
>few|15|TRBV2
CASSVARLVSTEAFF
>many|16|TRBV6-5
CASSFSPGQGFYGYTF
>many|13|TRBV12-3/TRBV12-4
CASSLAAAHGYTF
>.|19|TRBV14
CASSQERLARGGSNYGYTF
>few|11|TRBV20-1
CSAGGNYEQYF
>few|15|TRBV6-1
CASSPGLVLIGELFF
>.|14|TRBV3-1
CASSQDTSGYEQYF
>.|15|TRBV6-1
CASSDGTFYNSPLHF